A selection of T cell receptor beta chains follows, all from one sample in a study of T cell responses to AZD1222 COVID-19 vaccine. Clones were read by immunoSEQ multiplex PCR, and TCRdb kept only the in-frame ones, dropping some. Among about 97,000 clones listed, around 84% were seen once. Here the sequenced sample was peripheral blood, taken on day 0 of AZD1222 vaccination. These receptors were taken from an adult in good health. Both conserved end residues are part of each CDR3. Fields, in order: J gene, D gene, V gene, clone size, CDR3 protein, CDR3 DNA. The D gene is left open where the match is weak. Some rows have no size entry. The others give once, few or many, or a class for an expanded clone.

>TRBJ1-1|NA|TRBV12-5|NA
CASGLVLGGLAFF
TGTGCTAGTGGTTTGGTGCTGGGGGGGTTAGCTTTCTTT
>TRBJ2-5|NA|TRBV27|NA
CASSSTWTTASRLGLTQYF
TGTGCCAGCAGTTCCACTTGGACCACTGCGTCCCGTCTTGGACTGACCCAGTACTTC
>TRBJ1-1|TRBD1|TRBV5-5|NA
CASSWGTVMNTEAFF
TGTGCCAGCAGCTGGGGGACAGTCATGAACACTGAAGCTTTCTTT
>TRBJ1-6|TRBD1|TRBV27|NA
CASRMQGAPDNSPLHF
TGTGCCAGCAGGATGCAGGGGGCGCCGGATAATTCACCCCTCCACTTT
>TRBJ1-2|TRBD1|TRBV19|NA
CASSSPGQASKNYGYTF
TGTGCCAGTAGTTCACCGGGACAGGCGAGCAAAAATTATGGCTACACCTTC
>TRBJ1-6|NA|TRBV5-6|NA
CASSLDQGSNSPLHF
TGTGCCAGCAGCTTGGATCAGGGATCCAATTCACCCCTCCACTTT
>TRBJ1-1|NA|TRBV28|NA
CASSLSQLNTEAFF
TGTGCCAGCAGTTTAAGTCAGCTGAACACTGAAGCTTTCTTT
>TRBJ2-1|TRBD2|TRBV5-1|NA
CASSIVAGGGNEQFF
TGCGCCAGCAGCATCGTAGCGGGAGGGGGGAATGAGCAGTTCTTC
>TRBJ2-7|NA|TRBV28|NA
CAAGGYEQYF
TGTGCCGCCGGGGGCTACGAGCAGTACTTC
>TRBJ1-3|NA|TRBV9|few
CASSDPSRPGNTIYF
TGTGCCAGCAGCGATCCCTCCCGTCCTGGAAACACCATATATTTT
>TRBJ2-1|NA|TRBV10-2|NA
CASSETTYNEQFF
TGCGCCAGCAGTGAGACTACCTACAATGAGCAGTTCTTC